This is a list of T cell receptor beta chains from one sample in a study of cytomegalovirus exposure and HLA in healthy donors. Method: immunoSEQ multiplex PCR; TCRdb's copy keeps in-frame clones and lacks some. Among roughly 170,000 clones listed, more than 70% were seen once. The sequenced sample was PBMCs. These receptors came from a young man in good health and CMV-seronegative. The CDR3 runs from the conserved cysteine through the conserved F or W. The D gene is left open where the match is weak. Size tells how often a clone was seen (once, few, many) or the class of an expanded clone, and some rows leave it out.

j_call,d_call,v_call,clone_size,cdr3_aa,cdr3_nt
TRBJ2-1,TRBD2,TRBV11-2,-,CASSPLAGAQPSSYNEQFF,TGTGCCAGCAGCCCACTAGCGGGAGCCCAACCCAGCTCCTACAATGAGCAGTTCTTC
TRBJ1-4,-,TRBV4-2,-,CASSQTSGATNEKLFF,TGTGCCAGCAGCCAAACCTCAGGGGCGACTAATGAAAAACTGTTTTTT
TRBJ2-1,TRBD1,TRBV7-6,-,CASSQTGTGGNEQFF,TGTGCCAGCAGCCAGACCGGGACAGGGGGAAATGAGCAGTTCTTC
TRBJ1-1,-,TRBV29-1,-,CSVHSGLILNTEAFF,TGCAGCGTTCATAGCGGGCTGATCCTGAACACTGAAGCTTTCTTT
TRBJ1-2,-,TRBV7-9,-,CASSFSGTDGYTF,TGTGCCAGCAGCTTTTCGGGTACTGATGGCTACACCTTC
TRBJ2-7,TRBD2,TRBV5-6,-,CASSLVLAGPYEQYF,TGTGCCAGCAGCTTGGTACTAGCGGGACCCTACGAGCAGTACTTC
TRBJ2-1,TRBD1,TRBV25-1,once,CASSEPTGPLYNEQFF,TGTGCCAGCAGTGAACCGACAGGGCCCCTTTACAATGAGCAGTTCTTC
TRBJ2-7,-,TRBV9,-,CASSVGTQTVQYF,TGTGCCAGCAGCGTAGGAACCCAAACTGTGCAGTACTTC
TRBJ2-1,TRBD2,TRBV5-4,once,CASTHAALPSGGYNEQFF,TGTGCCAGCACCCACGCTGCCCTCCCCAGCGGGGGGTACAATGAGCAGTTCTTC
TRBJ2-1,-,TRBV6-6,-,CASRGPLEQFF,TGTGCCAGCCGGGGTCCGCTTGAGCAGTTCTTC